This entry features one TCR beta chain sequence. At the DNA level, this CDR3 is encoded by other sequences in the same sample as well. Evenly divided among several immunoSEQ plates was the genomic DNA of each subset. Produced via immunoSEQ multiplex PCR; TCRdb's table is partial and in-frame only. This table has more than 2 million clones, over 85% appearing once. The CDR3 covers 14 residues. Trimming cost V 2 bases and J 3 bases, with 11 bases left between them. Germline V gene lookup returns CDR1 MNHEY and CDR2 SVGAGI. This entry comes from a study of shared clonotypes between healthy human individuals. Healthy HIV-negative adults with no recent acute infections or vaccinations were recruited as donors.

The receptor's source is a man aged 18 to 29 in good health. Source material: naive CD4+ T cells sorted from blood. Regarding subset: CD45RA+ positively selected. The rearrangement uses TRBV6-5 and TRBJ2-7; a possible D gene is TRBD1 (5 bases). In nucleotides, the CDR3 is TGTGCCAGCAGTTACAGGGGTGGTATCTACGAGCAGTACTTC. Encoded protein: CASSYRGGIYEQYF.